Ten or more counts support the clone carrying this TCR beta chain. Antigen specificity is unknown. Per germline, CDR1 SGHVS and CDR2 FNYEAQ. The CDR3 is 16 amino acids. Trimming cost V 0 bases and J 6 bases; bases outside gene matches: 8. TCRdb recomputed calls from the reads with MiXCR, one row per CDR3 protein. The sample gives under 850,000 distinct CDR3 sequences, roughly 36% of which show up once; 2.5% to 3.5% is in the top ten. These data belong to a study of T cell repertoires in cytomegalovirus infection. Study as a whole: Public TCR beta signature analysis indicated the presence of both CMV infection and matching HLA type. Points from the study as a whole: HLA-C-restricted TCR beta clonotypes specific for CMV led the ex vivo response. Using cumulative public TCR beta family frequency, the authors identified those who carried CMV together with the relevant HLA.

This chain links TRBV7-6 with TRBJ1-1; 9 positions agree with TRBD1. This sequence originates from a human donor in good health (CMV status not recorded). Some clones in this sample may be carry-over from other donors' samples. The sequenced sample consisted of PBMCs. The CDR3: CASSLAHTGGVPEAFF. The CDR3 DNA follows: TGTGCCAGCAGCTTAGCTCATACAGGGGGCGTCCCTGAAGCTTTCTTT.